A selection of T cell receptor beta chains follows, all from one sample in a study of CD8 T cells in ankylosing spondylitis. Each CDR3 protein is one row after TCRdb ran MiXCR on the 5' RACE reads. The sample yields approximately 300,000 distinct CDR3 sequences, around 20% seen once. Input material: blood, either unsorted or a sorted T cell fraction (not recorded which). Every receptor here comes from a male donor with ankylosing spondylitis or in good health (not recorded which). The CDR3 runs from the conserved cysteine through the conserved F or W. D genes are given only for firm matches. Some rows have no size entry. The others give once, few or many, or a class for an expanded clone.

V gene: TRBV9; J gene: TRBJ2-5; clone size: .; D gene: .; CDR3 DNA: TGTGCCAGCAGCTACCGGGACTCCCATCAGGAGACCCAGTACTTC; CDR3 protein: CASSYRDSHQETQYF
V gene: TRBV25-1; J gene: TRBJ1-2; clone size: many; D gene: TRBD1; CDR3 DNA: TGTGCCAGCAGTGAATCTGAGACAGGGGGAATTGGCTACACCTTC; CDR3 protein: CASSESETGGIGYTF
V gene: TRBV11-1; J gene: TRBJ2-1; clone size: few; D gene: TRBD2; CDR3 DNA: TGTGCCAGCAGCTTGGGGCTAGCGGACAAGCAGTTCTTC; CDR3 protein: CASSLGLADKQFF
V gene: TRBV12-3/TRBV12-4; J gene: TRBJ2-5; clone size: few; D gene: TRBD1; CDR3 DNA: TGTGCCAGCAGTTCCCACAGGGGGCGCGAGACCCAGTACTTC; CDR3 protein: CASSSHRGRETQYF
V gene: TRBV12-3/TRBV12-4; J gene: TRBJ2-2; clone size: .; D gene: TRBD1; CDR3 DNA: TGTGCCAGCAGTTCCGCCGGACAGGGACCGCGGGAGCTGTTTTTT; CDR3 protein: CASSSAGQGPRELFF
V gene: TRBV4-1; J gene: TRBJ2-2; clone size: .; D gene: TRBD2; CDR3 DNA: TGCGCCAGCAGCCAAGTCGGACTAGCGGGAGTTATCGCCGGGGAGCTGTTTTTT; CDR3 protein: CASSQVGLAGVIAGELFF
V gene: TRBV11-2; J gene: TRBJ2-5; clone size: .; D gene: .; CDR3 DNA: TGTGCCAGCAGCTTAGACAGGGGAATGGGAGAGACCCAGTACTTC; CDR3 protein: CASSLDRGMGETQYF
V gene: TRBV20-1; J gene: TRBJ2-6; clone size: few; D gene: .; CDR3 DNA: TGCAGTGCCCCTCGAGCCTCTGGGGCCAACGTCCTGACTTTC; CDR3 protein: CSAPRASGANVLTF
V gene: TRBV12-3/TRBV12-4; J gene: TRBJ1-2; clone size: .; D gene: .; CDR3 DNA: TGTGCCAGCAGTCGAACCTACGTGGGGGGCTACACCTTC; CDR3 protein: CASSRTYVGGYTF
V gene: TRBV7-3; J gene: TRBJ2-2; clone size: .; D gene: TRBD2; CDR3 DNA: TGTGCCAGCAGCTTAACTGGGACTAGCGGAGACACCGGGGAGCTGTTTTTT; CDR3 protein: CASSLTGTSGDTGELFF
V gene: TRBV18; J gene: TRBJ2-3; clone size: once; D gene: TRBD2; CDR3 DNA: TGTGCCAGCTCACCTTATCGGACTAGCGGCACAGATACGCAGTATTTT; CDR3 protein: CASSPYRTSGTDTQYF
V gene: TRBV5-1; J gene: TRBJ2-1; clone size: .; D gene: .; CDR3 DNA: TGCGCCAGCAGCTGGGACTTTAGTGAGCAGTTCTTC; CDR3 protein: CASSWDFSEQFF
V gene: TRBV12-3/TRBV12-4; J gene: TRBJ1-1; clone size: many; D gene: .; CDR3 DNA: TGTGCCAGCAGTTCCCCCCGGGTTGGGAACACTGAAGCTTTCTTT; CDR3 protein: CASSSPRVGNTEAFF
V gene: TRBV18; J gene: TRBJ2-5; clone size: few; D gene: .; CDR3 DNA: TGTGCCAGCTCACCCCAAATACCCGTCCAAGAGACCCAGTACTTC; CDR3 protein: CASSPQIPVQETQYF
V gene: TRBV7-7; J gene: TRBJ2-5; clone size: few; D gene: TRBD2; CDR3 DNA: TGTGCCAGCAGCCGGACTAGCGGGAGCGGGGAGACCCAGTACTTC; CDR3 protein: CASSRTSGSGETQYF
V gene: TRBV3-1; J gene: TRBJ2-1; clone size: .; D gene: .; CDR3 DNA: TGTGCCAGCAGCGCCGTTTCGGGCCATGAGCAGTTCTTC; CDR3 protein: CASSAVSGHEQFF
V gene: TRBV20-1; J gene: TRBJ1-2; clone size: .; D gene: TRBD1; CDR3 DNA: TGCAGTGCTAGTCTTGGGACAGGGGGCGAGTTCGCCTATGGCTACACCTTC; CDR3 protein: CSASLGTGGEFAYGYTF
V gene: TRBV6-1; J gene: TRBJ2-3; clone size: .; D gene: .; CDR3 DNA: TGTGCCAGCAGGGTCGCCCAGTTAAGGAGCACAGATACGCAGTATTTT; CDR3 protein: CASRVAQLRSTDTQYF
V gene: TRBV5-1; J gene: TRBJ2-2; clone size: .; D gene: .; CDR3 DNA: TGCGCCAGCAGCCTCTCCCAGACGAACACCGGGGAGCTGTTTTTT; CDR3 protein: CASSLSQTNTGELFF
V gene: TRBV20-1; J gene: TRBJ2-2; clone size: few; D gene: .; CDR3 DNA: TGCAGTGCTAGAGGGTGGGCTTCGAACACCGGGGAGCTGTTTTTT; CDR3 protein: CSARGWASNTGELFF
V gene: TRBV5-1; J gene: TRBJ1-5; clone size: many; D gene: .; CDR3 DNA: TGCGCCAGCAGCTTGGGGGAGGCAGGTGGTAATCAGCCCCAGCATTTT; CDR3 protein: CASSLGEAGGNQPQHF
V gene: TRBV12-3/TRBV12-4; J gene: TRBJ1-3; clone size: few; D gene: .; CDR3 DNA: TGTGCCAGCAGTTTTTCTGGAAACACCATATATTTT; CDR3 protein: CASSFSGNTIYF
V gene: TRBV29-1; J gene: TRBJ2-2; clone size: many; D gene: .; CDR3 DNA: TGCAGTGTCGACAGTTCGAACACCGGGGAGCTGTTTTTT; CDR3 protein: CSVDSSNTGELFF
V gene: TRBV10-3; J gene: TRBJ2-3; clone size: many; D gene: .; CDR3 DNA: TGTGCCATCAGTGAGAGTTCAGGGATCACAGATACGCAGTATTTT; CDR3 protein: CAISESSGITDTQYF
V gene: TRBV12-3/TRBV12-4; J gene: TRBJ2-6; clone size: many; D gene: .; CDR3 DNA: TGTGCCAGCAGTTTAAGTATTCGGGTCTCTGGGGCCAACGTCCTGACTTTC; CDR3 protein: CASSLSIRVSGANVLTF
V gene: TRBV5-1; J gene: TRBJ2-3; clone size: few; D gene: .; CDR3 DNA: TGCGCCAGCAGCTTGGGGGGGGCCGGAGATACGCAGTATTTT; CDR3 protein: CASSLGGAGDTQYF
V gene: TRBV5-1; J gene: TRBJ2-1; clone size: many; D gene: .; CDR3 DNA: TGCGCCAGCAGCCCGGACAGTACCTACAATGAGCAGTTCTTC; CDR3 protein: CASSPDSTYNEQFF
V gene: TRBV29-1; J gene: TRBJ2-1; clone size: few; D gene: TRBD2; CDR3 DNA: TGCAGCGTTGAACGCCGGACTAGCGGAGGGGGGGAGCAGTTCTTC; CDR3 protein: CSVERRTSGGGEQFF
V gene: TRBV9; J gene: TRBJ1-2; clone size: .; D gene: TRBD1; CDR3 DNA: TGTGCCAGCAGCACCGGGACAGGGTCCTATGGCTACACCTTC; CDR3 protein: CASSTGTGSYGYTF
V gene: TRBV6-1; J gene: TRBJ2-3; clone size: few; D gene: TRBD2; CDR3 DNA: TGTGCCAGCAGTGGACTAGCGGGAGTCGGGTCTAGCACAGATACGCAGTATTTT; CDR3 protein: CASSGLAGVGSSTDTQYF
V gene: TRBV6-5; J gene: TRBJ2-5; clone size: .; D gene: .; CDR3 DNA: TGTGCCAGCAGTTCGGGGGGCGACCAAGAGACCCAGTACTTC; CDR3 protein: CASSSGGDQETQYF
V gene: TRBV2; J gene: TRBJ2-1; clone size: .; D gene: TRBD1; CDR3 DNA: TGTGCCAGCAGTGAAGTAGGGACAGGGGGCTACAATGAGCAGTTCTTC; CDR3 protein: CASSEVGTGGYNEQFF
V gene: TRBV7-8; J gene: TRBJ2-1; clone size: few; D gene: .; CDR3 DNA: TGTGCCAGCAGCTTAGATCCCCATGAGCAGTTCTTC; CDR3 protein: CASSLDPHEQFF
V gene: TRBV6-7; J gene: TRBJ1-3; clone size: .; D gene: .; CDR3 DNA: TGTGCCCACAGGCAGCAGGGAGATACAATTTCTGGAAACACCATATATTTT; CDR3 protein: CAHRQQGDTISGNTIYF
V gene: TRBV7-9; J gene: TRBJ2-3; clone size: once; D gene: .; CDR3 DNA: TGTGCCAGCAGTTTCGGGACTTCCCGAGGGGATACGCAGTATTTT; CDR3 protein: CASSFGTSRGDTQYF
V gene: TRBV3-1; J gene: TRBJ2-5; clone size: .; D gene: .; CDR3 DNA: TGTGCCAGCAGCCAAGATCGGCCCAATCCCGTCTTC; CDR3 protein: CASSQDRPNPVF
V gene: TRBV6-5; J gene: TRBJ1-5; clone size: few; D gene: .; CDR3 DNA: TGTGCCAGCAGTTACGGAGGAAGTAGCAATCAGCCCCAGCATTTT; CDR3 protein: CASSYGGSSNQPQHF
V gene: TRBV27; J gene: TRBJ2-3; clone size: few; D gene: TRBD1; CDR3 DNA: TGTGCCAGCAGTTTATTCGGGGGGACAGGGGGCTCAGATACGCAGTATTTT; CDR3 protein: CASSLFGGTGGSDTQYF
V gene: TRBV6-5; J gene: TRBJ1-1; clone size: .; D gene: .; CDR3 DNA: .; CDR3 protein: CASILAGGTEAFF
V gene: TRBV19; J gene: TRBJ2-4; clone size: once; D gene: TRBD1; CDR3 DNA: TGTGCCAGGGAGACAGGGGGGATTTCCAAAAACATTCAGTACTTC; CDR3 protein: CARETGGISKNIQYF
V gene: TRBV20-1; J gene: TRBJ1-5; clone size: few; D gene: .; CDR3 DNA: TGCAGTGCTAGACAGAGTGATCAGCCCCAGCATTTT; CDR3 protein: CSARQSDQPQHF
V gene: TRBV5-1; J gene: TRBJ2-3; clone size: few; D gene: .; CDR3 DNA: TGCGCCAGCAGTATCGAGGTCGAGCCAGATACGCAGTATTTT; CDR3 protein: CASSIEVEPDTQYF
V gene: TRBV7-2; J gene: TRBJ2-3; clone size: .; D gene: .; CDR3 DNA: TGTGCCAGCAGCTTAGCCAGGACTAGCACAGATACGCAGTATTTT; CDR3 protein: CASSLARTSTDTQYF
V gene: TRBV5-1; J gene: TRBJ1-5; clone size: few; D gene: .; CDR3 DNA: TGCGCCAGCAGCTTGGGTGGGGGGCGCGGCAATCAGCCCCAGCATTTT; CDR3 protein: CASSLGGGRGNQPQHF
V gene: TRBV6-5; J gene: TRBJ2-1; clone size: many; D gene: .; CDR3 DNA: TGTGCCAGCAGTTACTCGTCGGGAAGCTCCTACAATGAGCAGTTCTTC; CDR3 protein: CASSYSSGSSYNEQFF
V gene: TRBV12-3/TRBV12-4; J gene: TRBJ1-2; clone size: .; D gene: .; CDR3 DNA: TGTGCCAGCAGTTTATACGGGGGGCCTGACTATGGCTACACCTTC; CDR3 protein: CASSLYGGPDYGYTF
V gene: TRBV6-2/TRBV6-3; J gene: TRBJ1-2; clone size: .; D gene: TRBD1; CDR3 DNA: TGTGCCAGCAGTTACGCGGACAGGGGCTCGAGTGGCTACACCTTC; CDR3 protein: CASSYADRGSSGYTF
V gene: TRBV5-1; J gene: TRBJ1-6; clone size: many; D gene: .; CDR3 DNA: TGCGCCAGCAGCTTAAAAGGTGAAAATTCACCCCTCCACTTT; CDR3 protein: CASSLKGENSPLHF
V gene: TRBV20-1; J gene: TRBJ2-5; clone size: .; D gene: TRBD2; CDR3 DNA: TGCAGTGCTAGGCGGCTAGCGGGAGAGGTAGAGACCCAGTACTTC; CDR3 protein: CSARRLAGEVETQYF
V gene: TRBV10-1; J gene: TRBJ2-5; clone size: few; D gene: .; CDR3 DNA: TGCGCCAGCAGTGACAGTGCGATGCGGGAGACCCAGTACTTC; CDR3 protein: CASSDSAMRETQYF
V gene: TRBV7-3; J gene: TRBJ2-5; clone size: .; D gene: .; CDR3 DNA: TGTGCCAGCAGCCCCGGCTCCAACCGACAAGAGACCCAGTACTTC; CDR3 protein: CASSPGSNRQETQYF
V gene: TRBV27; J gene: TRBJ1-3; clone size: many; D gene: .; CDR3 DNA: TGTGCCAGCAGTTTATCGAACCCCAGCTCTGGAAACACCATATATTTT; CDR3 protein: CASSLSNPSSGNTIYF
V gene: TRBV9; J gene: TRBJ2-3; clone size: .; D gene: TRBD1; CDR3 DNA: TGTGCCAGCAGCGGTAGTCGAAAGACAGGGAACCATATCAATACGCAGTATTTT; CDR3 protein: CASSGSRKTGNHINTQYF
V gene: TRBV2; J gene: TRBJ2-3; clone size: .; D gene: .; CDR3 DNA: TGTGCCAGCAGTGAAGGAAGGACAGATACGCAGTATTTT; CDR3 protein: CASSEGRTDTQYF
V gene: TRBV20-1; J gene: TRBJ2-1; clone size: few; D gene: .; CDR3 DNA: TGCAGTGCTAGAGTTAGTTACAATGAGCAGTTCTTC; CDR3 protein: CSARVSYNEQFF
V gene: TRBV4-2; J gene: TRBJ2-2; clone size: few; D gene: TRBD2; CDR3 DNA: TGTGCCAGCAGCACCCCTAGCGGGGGGATGAACACCGGGGAGCTGTTTTTT; CDR3 protein: CASSTPSGGMNTGELFF
V gene: TRBV7-3; J gene: TRBJ2-1; clone size: .; D gene: .; CDR3 DNA: TGTGCCAGCAGCTCAACATCATTTAGCGGAGGCTTCCCTAGCTCCTACAATGAGCAGTTCTTC; CDR3 protein: CASSSTSFSGGFPSSYNEQFF